This T cell receptor (beta chain) was identified in a study of blood T cell repertoires in COVID-19. Study-wide background: Donors in the United States, Italy and Spain gave samples during acute or convalescent COVID-19. From T cells, B-cell-depleted T cells, or PBMCs came the material, which was cDNA or gDNA.

Original data processing: For nucleated cells, counts were estimated from reference gene primer amplification. Only in-frame clones appear in the TCRdb table, and some are missing; sequencing was by immunoSEQ multiplex PCR. That table gives V, J and clone size, and the DNA gave D and trimming. This sample carries 50,000 or so clones, more than 80% of them seen once, and the ten largest clones take approximately 15%. Sequenced: peripheral blood. The sequence was obtained from a man aged 35-49 years with acute or convalescent COVID-19.

CDR3 coding DNA: TGTGCCAGCAGTGAGATAGCGGGGCCAAGGCAGTTCTTC. This sequence encodes CASSEIAGPRQFF. The rearrangement links TRBV6-1 to TRBJ2-1, with TRBD2 matching over 8 bases. The CDR3 has 13 residues. From germline, CDR1 is MNHNS and CDR2 SASEGT. With 3 bases clipped from V and 12 bases from J, the junction kept 7 bases outside the gene matches.